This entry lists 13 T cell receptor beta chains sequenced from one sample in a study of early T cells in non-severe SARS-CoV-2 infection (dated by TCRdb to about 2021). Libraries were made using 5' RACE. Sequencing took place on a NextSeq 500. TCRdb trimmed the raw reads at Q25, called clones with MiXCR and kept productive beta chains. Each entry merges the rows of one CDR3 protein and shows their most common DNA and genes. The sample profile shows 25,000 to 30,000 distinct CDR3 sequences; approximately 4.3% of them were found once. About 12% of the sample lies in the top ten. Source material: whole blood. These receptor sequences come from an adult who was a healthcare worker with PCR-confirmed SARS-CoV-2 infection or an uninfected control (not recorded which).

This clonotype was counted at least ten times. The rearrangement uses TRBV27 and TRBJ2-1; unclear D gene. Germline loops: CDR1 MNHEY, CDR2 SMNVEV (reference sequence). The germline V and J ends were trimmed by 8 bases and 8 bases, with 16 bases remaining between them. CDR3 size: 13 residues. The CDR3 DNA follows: TGTGCCAGCTCGGACCTCTACTGGGATGAGCAGTTCTTC. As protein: CASSDLYWDEQFF.

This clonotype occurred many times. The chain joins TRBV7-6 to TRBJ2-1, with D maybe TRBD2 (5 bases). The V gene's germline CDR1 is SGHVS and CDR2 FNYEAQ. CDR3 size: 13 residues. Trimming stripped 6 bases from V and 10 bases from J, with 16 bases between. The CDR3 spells CASRPLGPAEQFF. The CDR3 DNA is TGTGCCAGCAGACCACTAGGTCCTGCGGAGCAGTTCTTC.

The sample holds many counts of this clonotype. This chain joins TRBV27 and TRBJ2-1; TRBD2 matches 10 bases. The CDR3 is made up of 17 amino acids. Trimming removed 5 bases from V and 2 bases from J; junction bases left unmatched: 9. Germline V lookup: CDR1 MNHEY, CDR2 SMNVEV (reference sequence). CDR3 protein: CASSARLLAGAYNEQFF. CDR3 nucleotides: TGTGCCAGCAGTGCCCGACTCCTAGCGGGGGCCTACAATGAGCAGTTCTTC.

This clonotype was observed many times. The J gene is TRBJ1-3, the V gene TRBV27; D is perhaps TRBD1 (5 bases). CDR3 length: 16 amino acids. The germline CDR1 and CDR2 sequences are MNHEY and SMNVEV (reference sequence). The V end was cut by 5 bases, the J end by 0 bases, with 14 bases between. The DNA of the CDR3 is TGTGCCAGCAGTGTGGAGGGACCGAGCTCTGGAAACACCATATATTTT. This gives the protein CASSVEGPSSGNTIYF.

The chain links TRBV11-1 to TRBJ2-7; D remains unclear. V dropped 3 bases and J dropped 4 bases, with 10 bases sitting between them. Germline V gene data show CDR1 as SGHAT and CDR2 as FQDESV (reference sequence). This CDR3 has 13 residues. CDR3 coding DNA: TGTGCCAGCAGCTTTCGTAGTCTGTACGAGCAGTACTTC. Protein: CASSFRSLYEQYF.

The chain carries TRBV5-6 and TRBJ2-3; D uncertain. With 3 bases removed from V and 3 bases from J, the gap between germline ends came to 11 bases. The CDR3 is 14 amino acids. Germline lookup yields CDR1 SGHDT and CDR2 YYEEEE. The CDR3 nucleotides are TGTGCCAGCAGCTCTCTTACGCGTACAGATACGCAGTATTTT. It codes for CASSSLTRTDTQYF.

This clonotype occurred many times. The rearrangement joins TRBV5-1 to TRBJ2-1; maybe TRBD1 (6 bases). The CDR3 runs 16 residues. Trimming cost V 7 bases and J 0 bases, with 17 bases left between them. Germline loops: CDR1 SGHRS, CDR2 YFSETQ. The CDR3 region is CASSLQGWSSYNEQFF. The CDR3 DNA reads TGCGCCAGCTCGTTACAGGGATGGAGCTCCTACAATGAGCAGTTCTTC.

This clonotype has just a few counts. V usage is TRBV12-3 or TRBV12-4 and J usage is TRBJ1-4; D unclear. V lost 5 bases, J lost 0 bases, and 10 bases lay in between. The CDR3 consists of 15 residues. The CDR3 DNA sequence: TGTGCCAGCAGTGCATACGGCGCAACTAATGAAAAACTGTTTTTT. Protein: CASSAYGATNEKLFF.

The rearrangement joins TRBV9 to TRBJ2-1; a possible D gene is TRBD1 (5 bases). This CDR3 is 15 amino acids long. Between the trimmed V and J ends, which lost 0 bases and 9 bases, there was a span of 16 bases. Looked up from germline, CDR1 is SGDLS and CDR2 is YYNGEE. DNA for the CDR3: TGTGCCAGCAGCGTAGGCAGGGAAGGTATGGGTGAGCAGTTCTTC. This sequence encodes CASSVGREGMGEQFF.

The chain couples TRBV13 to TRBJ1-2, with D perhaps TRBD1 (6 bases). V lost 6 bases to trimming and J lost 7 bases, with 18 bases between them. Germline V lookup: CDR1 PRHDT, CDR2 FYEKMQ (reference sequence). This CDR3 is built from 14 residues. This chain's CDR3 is CASRPTGTLAGYTF. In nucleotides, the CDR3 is TGTGCCAGCAGACCCACAGGGACCCTAGCTGGCTACACCTTC.

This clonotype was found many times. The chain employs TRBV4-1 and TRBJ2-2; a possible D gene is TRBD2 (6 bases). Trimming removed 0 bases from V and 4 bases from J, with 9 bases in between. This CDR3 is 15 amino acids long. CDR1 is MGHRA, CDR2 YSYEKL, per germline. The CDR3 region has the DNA TGCGCCAGCAGCCAAGATTCGACTAGCACCGGGGAGCTGTTTTTT. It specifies CASSQDSTSTGELFF.

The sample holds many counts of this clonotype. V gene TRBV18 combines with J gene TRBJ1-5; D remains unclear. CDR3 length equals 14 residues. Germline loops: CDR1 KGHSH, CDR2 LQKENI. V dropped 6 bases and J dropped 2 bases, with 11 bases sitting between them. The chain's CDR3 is CASSGLERNQPQHF. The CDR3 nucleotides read TGTGCCAGCTCGGGCTTGGAGCGCAATCAGCCCCAGCATTTT.

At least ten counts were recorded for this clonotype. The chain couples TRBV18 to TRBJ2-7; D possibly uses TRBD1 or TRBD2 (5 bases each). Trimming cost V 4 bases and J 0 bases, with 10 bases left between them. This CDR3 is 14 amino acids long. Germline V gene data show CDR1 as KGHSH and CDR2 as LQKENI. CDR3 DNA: TGTGCCAGCTCACGACCAGGGAGCTCCTACGAGCAGTACTTC. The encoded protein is CASSRPGSSYEQYF.